Listed here is a single TCR beta chain. Its target is not known. This record belongs to a study of cytomegalovirus exposure and HLA in healthy donors. Whole-study results and caveats: Many donors carried some public TCRs, although rarity characterized most TCR sequences. The presence/absence work took it that sequencing depth was about the same across donors.

V was clipped by 3 bases and J by 2 bases, with 13 bases between them. The CDR3 runs to 15 residues. Germline V gene sequence: CDR1 MDHEN, CDR2 SYDVKM. Both 60 Vbeta primers and 13 Jbeta primers went into the PCR. Clones were sequenced by immunoSEQ multiplex PCR, and TCRdb holds only the in-frame ones, with some missing. This sample has some 160,000 clones, with roughly 80% found just once. The rearrangement uses TRBV28 and TRBJ1-2; D remains ambiguous. The receptor comes from a woman between 45 and 60 years old in good health and CMV-seronegative. Sample: PBMCs. DNA for the CDR3: TGTGCCAGCAGTTTCCTCCTGACAAGCAACTATGGCTACACCTTC. It specifies CASSFLLTSNYGYTF.